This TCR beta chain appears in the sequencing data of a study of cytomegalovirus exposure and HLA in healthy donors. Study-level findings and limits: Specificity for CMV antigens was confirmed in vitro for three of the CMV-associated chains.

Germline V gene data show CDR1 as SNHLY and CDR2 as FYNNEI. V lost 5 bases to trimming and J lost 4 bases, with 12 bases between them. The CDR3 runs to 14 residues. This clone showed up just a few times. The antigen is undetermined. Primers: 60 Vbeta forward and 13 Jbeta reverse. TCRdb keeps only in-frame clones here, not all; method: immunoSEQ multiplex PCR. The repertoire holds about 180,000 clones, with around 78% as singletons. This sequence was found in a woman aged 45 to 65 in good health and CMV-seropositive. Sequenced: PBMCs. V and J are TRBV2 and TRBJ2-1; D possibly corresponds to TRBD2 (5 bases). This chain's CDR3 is CASSLLAPYNEQFF. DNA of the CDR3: TGTGCCAGCAGTCTTCTAGCACCATACAATGAGCAGTTCTTC.